These 30 T cell receptor beta chains were sequenced from one sample in a study of T-cell memory formation after mild COVID-19. A single record per CDR3 protein comes from TCRdb applying MiXCR to the 5' RACE reads. The sample lists approximately 440,000 distinct CDR3 sequences, 20% occurring once. The specimen sequenced was PBMCs or a T cell subset sorted from them (not recorded which). Receptors originate from an adult woman who had mild COVID-19 (a few samples of this study predate the infection). Cell type and time point are not known.

The gene calls are TRBV6-2 or TRBV6-3 and TRBJ1-5; D might be TRBD1 (5 bases). CDR3 length: 16 amino acids. V was cut by 0 bases and J by 3 bases, with 12 bases left in between. The germline CDR1 and CDR2 sequences are MNHEY and SVGEGT. CDR3 protein: CASSYSSTGPNQPQHF. CDR3 DNA: TGTGCCAGCAGTTACTCGAGTACGGGGCCCAATCAGCCCCAGCATTTT.

This clonotype came up once. The chain couples TRBV27 to TRBJ2-3, with a weak D call TRBD2 (5 bases). The CDR3 runs to 19 residues. Trimming took off 2 bases at V and 0 bases at J, with 21 bases between the two ends. Per germline, CDR1 MNHEY and CDR2 SMNVEV (reference sequence). The DNA of the CDR3 is TGTGCCAGCAGTTTAGCAGCCGAAGGACTTTCTTTTAGCACAGATACGCAGTATTTT. Translation: CASSLAAEGLSFSTDTQYF.

The V call is TRBV29-1, the J call TRBJ2-1; possibly TRBD1 for D (5 bases). The CDR3 is 15 amino acids. Germline loops: CDR1 SQVTM, CDR2 ANQGSEA. The V gene lost 4 bases and the J gene lost 0 bases, with 13 bases spanning the gap. The CDR3, as DNA: TGCAGCGTTGCCCCGAGACAGAGCTCCTACAATGAGCAGTTCTTC. Translated, it gives CSVAPRQSSYNEQFF.

The rearrangement links TRBV12-3 or TRBV12-4 to TRBJ2-3; 16 bases fit TRBD2. The CDR3 extends over 19 amino acids. Trimming cost V 7 bases and J 1 base; bases outside gene matches: 11. CDR3 amino acids: CASTSAGLAGGPRTDTQYF. CDR3 in DNA: TGTGCCAGCACCTCCGCGGGACTAGCGGGGGGGCCACGCACAGATACGCAGTATTTT.

This sequence joins TRBV11-2 and TRBJ1-4, with no clear D. V was pared by 5 bases and J by 0 bases, with 7 bases between. This CDR3 is built from 14 residues. The germline gives CDR1 SGHAT, CDR2 FQNNGV. This CDR3 reads CASSQSSTNEKLFF. CDR3 sequence (DNA): TGTGCCAGCAGCCAATCTTCAACTAATGAAAAACTGTTTTTT.

The gene calls are TRBV7-8 and TRBJ2-1; 8 bases are shared with TRBD1. The ends lost 5 bases at V and 4 bases at J; junction bases unmatched: 4. Looked up from germline, CDR1 is SGHVS and CDR2 is FQNEAQ. The CDR3 has 14 residues. The CDR3 DNA follows: TGTGCCAGCAGCGCCCGGGACAGGTACAATGAGCAGTTCTTC. Protein product: CASSARDRYNEQFF.

This clonotype was seen a few times. The rearrangement uses TRBV7-8 and TRBJ1-2; no clear D gene. There are 14 residues in the CDR3. The V gene's germline CDR1 is SGHVS and CDR2 FQNEAQ. With 4 bases removed from V and 7 bases from J, the gap between germline ends came to 16 bases. Here the CDR3 reads CASSSVGVMGGYTF. DNA for the CDR3: TGTGCCAGCAGCTCTGTCGGGGTTATGGGTGGCTACACCTTC.

This clonotype was observed a handful of times. The chain is built from TRBV7-8 and TRBJ2-5; D unresolved. V lost 2 bases and J lost 4, with 8 bases in between. There are 13 residues in the CDR3. CDR1 is SGHVS and CDR2 is FQNEAQ in the germline V gene. The CDR3 sequence is CASSLYEVETQYF. DNA for the CDR3: TGTGCCAGCAGCTTATATGAAGTAGAGACCCAGTACTTC.

In its sample, this clonotype was seen a few times. J is TRBJ2-3 and V is TRBV7-2, with 8 bases lining up with TRBD2. The germline gives CDR1 SGHTA, CDR2 FQGNSA. This CDR3 has 15 amino acids. V lost 3 bases, J lost 4 bases, and 6 bases stayed unmatched. CDR3 residues: CASSFPGTSADTQYF. CDR3 DNA sequence: TGTGCCAGCAGCTTCCCCGGGACTAGTGCAGATACGCAGTATTTT.

The chain couples TRBV3-1 to TRBJ2-1; 16 bases match TRBD2. Per germline, CDR1 LGHDT and CDR2 YNNKEL (reference sequence). The CDR3 consists of 18 residues. V lost 4 bases, J lost 9 bases, and 12 bases stayed unmatched. The CDR3 nucleotides are TGTGCCAGCAGCCGGACCGGGACTAGCGGGAGGGCCCTCCCTGAGCAGTTCTTC. This codes for CASSRTGTSGRALPEQFF.

The rearrangement links TRBV7-2 to TRBJ1-3; possible D gene TRBD1, 5 bases. V gave up 1 base and J gave up 0 bases, with 10 bases separating them. This CDR3 is 16 amino acids long. Germline V gene lookup returns CDR1 SGHTA and CDR2 FQGNSA. For the CDR3, the DNA is TGTGCCAGCAGCTTAGTGGGGCAGGCCTCTGGAAACACCATATATTTT. Translated, it gives CASSLVGQASGNTIYF. The full variable domain, with the rest looked up from reference TRBV7-2 and TRBJ1-3, is GAGVSQSPSNKVTEKGKDVELRCDPISGHTALYWYRQSLGQGLEFLIYFQGNSAPDKSGLPSDRFSAERTGGSVSTLTIQRTQQEDSAVYLCASSLVGQASGNTIYFGEGSWLTVV.

In this sample, this clonotype turned up many times. This rearrangement joins TRBV5-1 to TRBJ2-1; 8 positions agree with TRBD1. The V gene's germline CDR1 is SGHRS and CDR2 YFSETQ. The CDR3 totals 15 residues. V was pared by 3 bases and J by 1 base, with 3 bases of the junction left unmatched. This CDR3 reads CASSSGTGSYNEQFF. The CDR3 bases are TGCGCCAGCAGCTCCGGGACAGGTTCCTACAATGAGCAGTTCTTC.

The V gene is TRBV14, the J gene TRBJ2-2; D might be TRBD2 (6 bases). CDR1 SGHDN and CDR2 FVKESK come from the germline V gene. The V and J ends lost 4 bases and 2 bases respectively, with 17 bases between them. The CDR3 contains 17 residues. In DNA form, the CDR3 reads TGTGCCAGCAGCCCTGAGTGGGGGACTCCAAACACCGGGGAGCTGTTTTTT. Translation: CASSPEWGTPNTGELFF. The variable domain in full, completed from reference TRBV14 and TRBJ2-2, reads EAGVTQFPSHSVIEKGQTVTLRCDPISGHDNLYWYRRVMGKEIKFLLHFVKESKQDESGMPNNRFLAERTGGTYSTLKVQPAELEDSGVYFCASSPEWGTPNTGELFFGEGSRLTVL.

This clonotype was observed a handful of times. CDR3 protein: CSALIAGETYNEQFF. The CDR3 nucleotides are TGCAGTGCCCTTATAGCGGGAGAAACCTACAATGAGCAGTTCTTC. The rearrangement links TRBV20-1 to TRBJ2-1, with 9 bases lining up with TRBD2. The germline V gene encodes CDR1 DFQATT and CDR2 SNEGSKA (reference sequence). After removal of 6 bases from V and 2 bases from J, the junction contained 8 bases not matched to a gene. This CDR3 spans 15 amino acids.

The genes are TRBV4-1 and TRBJ2-1; the match to TRBD2 covers 7 bases. The germline gives CDR1 MGHRA, CDR2 YSYEKL. The CDR3 totals 16 residues. The V segment lost 8 bases and the J segment 5 bases; nucleotides outside the gene matches: 15. In nucleotides, the CDR3 is TGCGCCAGCTGTCGGGGGTGGGTAGCGGGCCACAATGAGCAGTTCTTC. Protein: CASCRGWVAGHNEQFF.

V usage is TRBV11-1 and J usage is TRBJ2-1, with 7 bases aligning to TRBD1. J lost 8 bases, V lost 0 bases, and 7 bases had no gene match. The CDR3 has 15 amino acids. Germline lookup yields CDR1 SGHAT and CDR2 FQDESV (reference sequence). The CDR3: CASSLASQGVDEQFF. Written as DNA, the CDR3 is TGTGCCAGCAGCTTAGCGTCTCAGGGGGTCGATGAGCAGTTCTTC.

In this sample, this clonotype turned up a few times. V is TRBV6-5 and J is TRBJ2-3, with a possible D match to TRBD1 (7 bases). V lost 2 bases to trimming and J lost 1 base, with 16 bases between them. There are 17 residues in the CDR3. Germline CDR1 reads MNHEY; CDR2 reads SVGAGI. This CDR3 is CASSYRPGGGGTDTQYF. CDR3 coding DNA: TGTGCCAGCAGTTACCGCCCAGGGGGAGGAGGCACAGATACGCAGTATTTT.

This clonotype has more than one count but fewer than ten. This rearrangement joins TRBV5-1 to TRBJ2-7, with D tentatively TRBD2 (6 bases). CDR1 SGHRS and CDR2 YFSETQ come from the germline V gene. CDR3 length equals 15 residues. V was shortened by 4 bases and J by 4 bases, with 18 bases between the two germline ends. CDR3 in DNA: TGCGCCAGCAGCCCGGGACTTCCCCCCGGGTACGAGCAGTACTTC. Amino acid sequence: CASSPGLPPGYEQYF.

The gene calls are TRBV12-3 or TRBV12-4 and TRBJ2-4; 11 bases align to TRBD2. V lost 4 bases to trimming and J lost 0 bases; unmatched junction nucleotides: 8. The CDR3 is 18 amino acids. CDR3 nucleotide sequence: TGTGCCAGCAGTTCATCGGGACTAGCGGTACTAGCCAAAAACATTCAGTACTTC. Protein product: CASSSSGLAVLAKNIQYF.

This clonotype was observed a single time. The genes are TRBV7-9 and TRBJ2-5; D is perhaps TRBD2 (7 bases). This CDR3 is built from 19 residues. Trimming removed 3 bases from V and 0 bases from J, with 23 bases in between. The germline CDR1 and CDR2 sequences are SEHNR and FQNEAQ (reference sequence). The CDR3 DNA sequence: TGTGCCAGCAGCTTTTTCAGGGGCGGGAGAAGTGTCAACCAAGAGACCCAGTACTTC. It encodes CASSFFRGGRSVNQETQYF.

The V gene is TRBV5-1, the J gene TRBJ2-3, with 7 bases that match TRBD2. There are 14 residues in the CDR3. Unmatched junction bases numbered 9, after V lost 5 bases and J lost 6 bases. Germline assignment: CDR1 SGHRS and CDR2 YFSETQ. CDR3 sequence reads: CASSRLAPMDTQYF. CDR3 coding DNA: TGCGCCAGCAGTCGACTAGCCCCTATGGATACGCAGTATTTT.

CDR3 residues: CASGPGGVGYNEQFF. Here the CDR3 DNA reads TGTGCCAGCGGCCCCGGAGGCGTCGGTTACAATGAGCAGTTCTTC. The chain joins TRBV6-5 to TRBJ2-1, with a weak D call TRBD2 (5 bases). V shed 8 bases and J shed 4 bases, with 18 bases lying between them. Germline V gene data show CDR1 as MNHEY and CDR2 as SVGAGI. CDR3 length equals 15 residues.

The V and J genes are TRBV2 and TRBJ2-1, with TRBD1 identical over 10 bases. In germline, CDR1 is SNHLY, CDR2 FYNNEI. This CDR3 comprises 14 residues. V shed 7 bases, J shed 6 bases, and the junction held 6 bases outside the gene matches. The CDR3 DNA follows: TGTGCCAGCACCCCGGACAGGGGGTTCAATGAGCAGTTCTTC. This encodes CASTPDRGFNEQFF.

The chain is built from TRBV20-1 and TRBJ2-1; 11 nucleotides agree with TRBD2. This CDR3 has 13 residues. CDR1 and CDR2 (germline): DFQATT, SNEGSKA (reference sequence). The CDR3, as DNA: TGCAGCGTTACTAGCGGGAGCGTGAATGAGCAGTTCTTC. It codes for CSVTSGSVNEQFF.

This clonotype appeared a few times. The chain joins TRBV2 to TRBJ2-2; 9 bases line up with TRBD2. The V and J ends lost 5 bases and 10 bases, in that order; junction bases with no gene match: 17. The CDR3 loop spans 17 amino acids. Germline assignment: CDR1 SNHLY and CDR2 FYNNEI. DNA for the CDR3: TGTGCCAGCAGTTCACTAGCGGGTAATTTCCGTCTGGAGGAGCTGTTTTTT. Protein sequence: CASSSLAGNFRLEELFF.

The chain uses TRBV29-1 and TRBJ2-7; 8 bases are a match to TRBD1. Germline lookup yields CDR1 SQVTM and CDR2 ANQGSEA. The CDR3 totals 14 residues. The ends lost 8 bases at V and 3 bases at J; junction bases unmatched: 12. CDR3 bases: TGCAGCTTACCCACCAGGGGGCTGGTCTACGAGCAGTACTTC. This translates into CSLPTRGLVYEQYF.

This sequence joins TRBV5-4 and TRBJ2-1; D is unresolved. The CDR3 loop spans 12 amino acids. Germline CDR1 and CDR2: SGHNT and YYREEE (reference sequence). The ends were cut back, 4 bases at V and 5 bases at J, with 7 bases in the middle. The CDR3 is CASSVFDNEQFF. The DNA for the CDR3 is TGTGCCAGCAGCGTATTCGACAATGAGCAGTTCTTC.

V usage is TRBV9 and J usage is TRBJ2-7; D might be TRBD1 or TRBD2, each matching 5 bases. CDR1 and CDR2 from the germline V gene are SGDLS and YYNGEE. V lost 0 bases and J 3 bases, leaving 10 bases between the germline ends. The CDR3 consists of 14 residues. The CDR3 coding sequence is TGTGCCAGCAGCGTAGGGGACGGAAACTACGAGCAGTACTTC. As protein: CASSVGDGNYEQYF.

The chain has TRBV9 and TRBJ2-2; unclear D gene. V lost 1 base, J lost 3 bases, and 7 bases lay in between. CDR1 is SGDLS, CDR2 YYNGEE, per germline. The CDR3 runs to 14 residues. DNA of the CDR3: TGTGCCAGCAGCGTACGCAACCACACCGGGGAGCTGTTTTTT. This sequence encodes CASSVRNHTGELFF.

In this sample, this clonotype turned up once. The genes are TRBV20-1 and TRBJ2-3; D may be TRBD2 (6 bases). Germline CDR1 and CDR2: DFQATT and SNEGSKA (reference sequence). The ends were cut back, 8 bases at V and 6 bases at J, with 15 bases in the middle. This CDR3 region has 12 residues. CDR3: CSQRRGVDTQYF. For the CDR3, the DNA is TGCAGTCAGAGGAGGGGAGTTGATACGCAGTATTTT.